This T cell receptor beta chain was documented in a study of blood T cell repertoires in COVID-19. Study-wide background: Sites in the United States, Italy and Spain provided acute and convalescent COVID-19 samples. The analysed material was cDNA or gDNA that came from T cells, B-cell-depleted T cells, or PBMCs.

Original processing notes: From reference gene primer amplification, estimates of nucleated cell counts were derived. Here immunoSEQ multiplex PCR was the method, and the copy in TCRdb shows in-frame clones only, minus some. That table gives V, J and clone size, and the DNA gave D and trimming. The sample records about 260,000 clones, 70% to 90% being singletons. This clonotype was sampled from a woman in her 40s with acute or convalescent COVID-19. Sequenced sample: peripheral blood.

For the CDR3, the DNA is TGTGCCAGCAGCCAACCGTCTAGCGGGGAAGAGACCCAGTACTTC. It specifies CASSQPSSGEETQYF. The chain combines TRBV4-2 with TRBJ2-5; 9 nucleotides align to TRBD2. Trimming took 2 bases from V and 3 from J; bases not matched to a gene: 4. This CDR3 spans 15 amino acids. CDR1 is LGHNA, CDR2 YNFKEQ, per germline.